This entry lists 2 T cell receptor beta chains sequenced from one sample in a study of cytotoxic CD8 clonotypes in ibrutinib-treated CLL. Produced via immunoSEQ multiplex PCR; TCRdb's table is partial and in-frame only. Altogether hundreds of thousands of clones are present, about 80% being singletons, with the ten largest covering over 5.5%. The source material was PBMCs, sampled before ibrutinib treatment. These receptors all stem from a human donor with chronic lymphocytic leukemia.

The V gene is TRBV4-3, the J gene TRBJ1-4; no firm D call. This CDR3 is built from 15 residues. Germline V lookup: CDR1 LGHNA, CDR2 YSLEER. Trimming pared 4 bases from V and 4 bases from J, leaving 13 bases between. This CDR3 is CASSLLRGLNEKLFF. The CDR3 bases are TGCGCCAGCAGCCTATTGCGCGGACTTAATGAAAAACTGTTTTTT.

The V call is TRBV29-1, the J call TRBJ2-3; the D is unclear. The CDR3 has 15 residues. CDR1 is SQVTM and CDR2 is ANQGSEA in the germline V gene. The V gene lost 2 bases and the J gene lost 0 bases, with 12 bases spanning the gap. CDR3 DNA: TGCAGCGTTGAAACCCGGGTAACTAGCACAGATACGCAGTATTTT. Residues: CSVETRVTSTDTQYF.